The sequence of this T cell receptor (beta chain) was determined in a study of blood T cells in healthy people across ages. As for the study in general: Capture by template switching was about one barcoded beta molecule per two T cells. Overall study findings and caveats: A roughly linear fall in TCR beta diversity per million T cells was seen with increasing age.

As concerns this clonotype: The antigen is undetermined.

PCR was performed a second time for 7 to 11 cycles using a sample-barcoded 5' primer and a J-beta primer mix. A minimum of 2.5 million CDR3-containing paired-end reads was obtained for each sample. TCRdb independently ran MiXCR on the 5' RACE reads; one entry per CDR3 protein. In the table there are 1,800,000 or so distinct CDR3 sequences, 35% to 50% of which are singletons. This TCR derives from a human donor in good health. Sample: blood.

The CDR3 nucleotides are TGTGCCATCTGGGGGACTGAAGCTTTCTTT. It is translated as CAIWGTEAFF. The chain couples TRBV6-6 to TRBJ1-1, with D possibly TRBD1 on 5 matching bases. Trimming took 10 bases from V and 5 from J, leaving 8 bases between them. This CDR3 has 10 amino acids. Germline assignment: CDR1 MNHNY and CDR2 SVGAGI (reference sequence).